This TCR beta chain was obtained from a study of somatic mutations in cytotoxic T cells in rheumatoid arthritis. Study-level background: Flow sorting yielded some V beta antibody-stained T-cell populations at nearly 100% purity, among them V beta1+ cells sequenced for TCRB. General study points: Patients with a largest CD8+ clone exceeding 20% of CD8+ cells numbered about an eighth of the 65.

Regarding this clone: The antigen is unknown.

CD4+ and CD8+ cells were isolated by positive magnetic bead selection, with purity checked by flow cytometry. Using immunoSEQ multiplex PCR, the repertoire was profiled, and TCRdb retains in-frame clones only, with some absent. Counted here are about 30,000 clones, 75% to 85% occurring once; the ten biggest clones make up 8% to 9%. The sequenced material came from CD8+ T cells sorted from blood. The receptor was derived from an adult with rheumatoid arthritis.

Here the CDR3 reads CASSLRGGDRRNEQFF. The CDR3, as DNA: TGTGCCAGCAGCCTAAGGGGGGGGGACAGAAGGAATGAGCAGTTCTTC. The genes are TRBV7-3 and TRBJ2-1; D could derive from TRBD1 or TRBD2 (7 bases each). The CDR3 sequence is 16 residues long. V was cut by 5 bases and J by 7 bases, with 21 bases left in between. Germline V CDR1 and CDR2: SGHTA, FQGTGA.